This T cell receptor (beta chain) is from a study of patients and donors after allogeneic stem cell transplantation. This clonotype has at least ten counts. TCRdb re-called the RT-PCR reads through MiXCR, storing one row per CDR3 protein. Of roughly 8,400 distinct CDR3 sequences listed, about 4% were seen once; the top ten hold 20%. V lost 2 bases and J lost 4, with 8 bases in between. The germline V gene encodes CDR1 SEHNR and CDR2 FQNEAQ (reference sequence). There are 14 residues in the CDR3. The material sequenced was blood, either unsorted or a sorted T cell fraction (not recorded which). The source of this sequence is a human donor who was either an allogeneic HSCT recipient or a stem cell or donor lymphocyte infusion donor (not recorded which). It is not recorded whose cells these are; they may come from a transplant donor. The chain combines TRBV7-9 with TRBJ2-2; the D is unclear. The CDR3 region is CASSLRHPTGELFF. The CDR3 DNA reads as TGTGCCAGCAGCTTACGGCACCCCACCGGGGAGCTGTTTTTT.